Following are 6 T cell receptor beta chains from one sample sequenced in a study of CD8+CD57+ T cells in acquired aplastic anemia (dated by TCRdb to about 2018). For sequencing, an Illumina HiSeq 2000 was employed. Genomic DNA was used as template for profiling of TCR beta VDJ combinations and CDR3 sequences. In-frame beta chains were kept once TCRdb had trimmed the public reads at Q25 with fastp and called clones with MiXCR. Each entry merges the rows of one CDR3 protein and shows their most common DNA and genes. Counted in this sample were some 170,000 distinct CDR3 sequences; 47% of them appeared once. The ten most abundant clones make up 1.1% of the sample. The patients picked for sequencing were ones in whom flow cytometry had shown an expansion of CD8+CD57+ cells. Sequencing was carried out using sorted CD4+, CD8+, or CD8+CD57+ T cells (not recorded which) from PBMCs. These receptors all stem from a human donor with aplastic anemia.

This clonotype was recorded once. The junction shows a germline mismatch at one end, possibly a read error. The rearrangement uses TRBV7-8 and TRBJ1-2; 8 bases fit TRBD1. Germline assignment: CDR1 SGHVS and CDR2 FQNEAQ. The CDR3 has 11 amino acids. The chain's CDR3 is CASSRGDRLCF. As DNA, the CDR3 is TGTGCCAGCAGCCGGGGGGACAGGCTGTGCTTC.

J is TRBJ2-5 and V is TRBV2, with TRBD2 matching 12 bases. The CDR3 consists of 15 residues. V trimming: 8 bases; J trimming: 2 bases; junction bases outside the gene matches: 6. The germline V gene has CDR1 SNHLY and CDR2 FYNNEI. Here the CDR3 DNA reads TGTGCCAGCGACGCCGGACTAGCGGGACAAGAGACCCAGTACTTC. Translated: CASDAGLAGQETQYF. The variable domain in full, with the rest retrieved from reference TRBV2 and TRBJ2-5, is EPEVTQTPSHQVTQMGQEVILRCVPISNHLYFYWYRQILGQKVEFLVSFYNNEISEKSEIFDDQFSVERPDGSNFTLKIRSTKLEDSAMYFCASDAGLAGQETQYFGPGTRLLVL.

J is TRBJ1-6 and V is TRBV7-2; 8 bases fit TRBD1. The CDR3 covers 14 residues. Per germline, CDR1 SGHTA and CDR2 FQGNSA. J gave up 10 bases and V 4 bases, and 6 bases lay outside the gene matches. This CDR3 reads CASSYFTGGSPLHF. The CDR3 nucleotides read TGTGCCAGCAGCTATTTCACAGGGGGATCACCCCTCCACTTT.

This clonotype was found many times. V is TRBV10-1 and J is TRBJ1-5; D gene ambiguous. The J call may be mistaken, given a closer DNA end match to TRBJ2-3. Germline CDR1 reads WNHNN; CDR2 reads SYGVQD (reference sequence). This CDR3 spans 17 amino acids. CDR3 sequence: CASSERVQDYSNQPQYF. CDR3 bases: TGCGCCAGCAGTGAGCGAGTACAAGATTATAGCAATCAGCCCCAGTATTTT.

This clonotype was observed many times. The chain is built from TRBV7-9 and TRBJ1-5; 9 bases are shared with TRBD1. This CDR3 contains 15 residues. J was trimmed by 4 bases and V by 5 bases; bases with no gene match: 6. The germline V gene encodes CDR1 SEHNR and CDR2 FQNEAQ (reference sequence). CDR3: CASSGTGPINQPQHF. The CDR3 DNA reads as TGTGCCAGCAGCGGGACAGGGCCAATTAATCAGCCCCAGCATTTT.

This clonotype was found many times. The J gene is TRBJ2-7, the V gene TRBV7-9, with D possibly being TRBD1 (6 bases). Trimming removed 5 bases from V and 8 bases from J, with 10 bases in between. Germline V lookup: CDR1 SEHNR, CDR2 FQNEAQ (reference sequence). The CDR3 sequence is 11 residues long. The CDR3 spells CASSPGQKQYF. CDR3 sequence (DNA): TGTGCCAGCAGCCCCGGACAGAAGCAGTACTTC.